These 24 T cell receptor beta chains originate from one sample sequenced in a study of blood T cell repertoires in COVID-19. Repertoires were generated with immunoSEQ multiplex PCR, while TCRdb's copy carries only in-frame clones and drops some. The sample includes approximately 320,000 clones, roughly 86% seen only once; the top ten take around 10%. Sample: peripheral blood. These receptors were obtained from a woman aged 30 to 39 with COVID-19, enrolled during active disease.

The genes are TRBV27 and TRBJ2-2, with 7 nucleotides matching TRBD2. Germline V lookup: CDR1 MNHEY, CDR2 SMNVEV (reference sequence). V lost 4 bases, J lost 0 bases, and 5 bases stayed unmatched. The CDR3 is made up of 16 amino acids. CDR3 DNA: TGTGCCAGCAGTTCCCGGGACTACTCGAACACCGGGGAGCTGTTTTTT. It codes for CASSSRDYSNTGELFF.

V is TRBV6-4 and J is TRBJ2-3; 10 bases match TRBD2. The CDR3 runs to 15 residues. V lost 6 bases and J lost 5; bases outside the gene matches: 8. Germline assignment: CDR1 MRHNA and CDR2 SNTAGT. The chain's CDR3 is CASSYSGGEIDTQYF. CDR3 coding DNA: TGTGCCAGCAGCTACAGCGGGGGGGAAATAGATACGCAGTATTTT.

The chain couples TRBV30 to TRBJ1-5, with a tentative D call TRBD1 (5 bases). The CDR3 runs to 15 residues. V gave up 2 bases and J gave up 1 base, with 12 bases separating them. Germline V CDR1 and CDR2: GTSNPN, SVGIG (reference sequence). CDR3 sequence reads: CAWSYWRGSNQPQHF. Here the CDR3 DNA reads TGTGCCTGGAGTTATTGGAGGGGAAGCAATCAGCCCCAGCATTTT.

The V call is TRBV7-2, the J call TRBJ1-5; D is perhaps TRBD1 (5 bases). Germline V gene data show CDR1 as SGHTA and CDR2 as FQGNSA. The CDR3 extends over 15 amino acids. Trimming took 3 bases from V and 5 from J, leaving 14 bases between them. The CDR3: CASSLAVTDYQPQHF. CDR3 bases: TGTGCCAGCAGCTTGGCGGTGACAGACTATCAGCCCCAGCATTTT. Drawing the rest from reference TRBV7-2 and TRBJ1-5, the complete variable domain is GAGVSQSPSNKVTEKGKDVELRCDPISGHTALYWYRQSLGQGLEFLIYFQGNSAPDKSGLPSDRFSAERTGGSVSTLTIQRTQQEDSAVYLCASSLAVTDYQPQHFGDGTRLSIL.

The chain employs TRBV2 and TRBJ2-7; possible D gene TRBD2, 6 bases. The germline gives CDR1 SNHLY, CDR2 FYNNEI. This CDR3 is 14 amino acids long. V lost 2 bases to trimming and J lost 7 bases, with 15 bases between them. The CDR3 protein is CASSERGGAREQYF. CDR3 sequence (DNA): TGTGCCAGCAGTGAAAGGGGCGGGGCACGGGAGCAGTACTTC.

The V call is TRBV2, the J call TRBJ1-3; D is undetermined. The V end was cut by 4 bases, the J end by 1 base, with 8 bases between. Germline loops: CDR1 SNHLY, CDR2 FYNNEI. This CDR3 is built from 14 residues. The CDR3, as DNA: TGTGCCAGCAGTGGTTCGGGTTCTGGAAACACCATATATTTT. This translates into CASSGSGSGNTIYF.

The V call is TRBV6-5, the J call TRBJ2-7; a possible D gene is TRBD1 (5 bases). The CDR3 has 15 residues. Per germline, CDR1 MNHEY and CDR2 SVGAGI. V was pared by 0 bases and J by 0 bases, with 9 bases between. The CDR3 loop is CASSYSTRASYEQYF. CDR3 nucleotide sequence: TGTGCCAGCAGTTACTCGACCAGGGCCTCCTACGAGCAGTACTTC.

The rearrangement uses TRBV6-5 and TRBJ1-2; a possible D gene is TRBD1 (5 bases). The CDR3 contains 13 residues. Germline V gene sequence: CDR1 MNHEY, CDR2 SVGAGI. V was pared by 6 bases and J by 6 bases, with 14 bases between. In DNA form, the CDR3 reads TGTGCCAGCAGACCGACAGTTTCCGATGGCTACACCTTC. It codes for CASRPTVSDGYTF.

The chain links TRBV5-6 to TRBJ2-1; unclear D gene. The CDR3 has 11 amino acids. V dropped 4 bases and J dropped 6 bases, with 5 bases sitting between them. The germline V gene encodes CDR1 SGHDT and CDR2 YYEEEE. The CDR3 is CASSTSNEQFF. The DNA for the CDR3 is TGTGCCAGCAGCACGAGCAATGAGCAGTTCTTC.

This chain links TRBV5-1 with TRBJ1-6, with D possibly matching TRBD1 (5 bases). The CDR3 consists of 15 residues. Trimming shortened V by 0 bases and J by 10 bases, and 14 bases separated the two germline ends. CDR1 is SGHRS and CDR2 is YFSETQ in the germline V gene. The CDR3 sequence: CASSLEGRADSPLHF. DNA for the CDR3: TGCGCCAGCAGCTTGGAAGGCAGGGCGGACTCACCCCTCCACTTT.

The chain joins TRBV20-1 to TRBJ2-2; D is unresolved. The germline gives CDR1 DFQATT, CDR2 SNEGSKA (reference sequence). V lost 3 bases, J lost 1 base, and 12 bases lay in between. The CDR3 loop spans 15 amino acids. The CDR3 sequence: CSASKIAGNTGELFF. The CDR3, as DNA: TGCAGTGCTAGTAAGATAGCTGGGAACACCGGGGAGCTGTTTTTT.

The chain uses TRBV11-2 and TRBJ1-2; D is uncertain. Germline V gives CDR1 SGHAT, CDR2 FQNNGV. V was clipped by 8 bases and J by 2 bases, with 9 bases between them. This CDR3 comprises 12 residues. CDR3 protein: CASVRENYGYTF. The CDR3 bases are TGTGCCAGCGTGAGGGAGAACTATGGCTACACCTTC. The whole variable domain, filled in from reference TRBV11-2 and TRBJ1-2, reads EAGVAQSPRYKIIEKRQSVAFWCNPISGHATLYWYQQILGQGPKLLIQFQNNGVVDDSQLPKDRFSAERLKGVDSTLKIQPAKLEDSAVYLCASVRENYGYTFGSGTRLTVV.

The CDR3 loop is CASSPRDSFEKLFF. CDR3 coding DNA: TGTGCCAGCTCACCCAGGGACAGCTTCGAAAAACTGTTTTTT. The chain recombines TRBV18 with TRBJ1-4; 7 positions agree with TRBD1. Looked up from germline, CDR1 is KGHSH and CDR2 is LQKENI. The CDR3 length is 14 residues. V shed 3 bases and J 8 bases; nucleotides not matched to a gene: 6.

Written as DNA, the CDR3 is TGTGCCAGTGAGATTGGGGGACAACTCACTGAAGCTTTCTTT. Translating it yields CASEIGGQLTEAFF. The V call is TRBV19, the J call TRBJ1-1; tentatively, D is TRBD1 (6 bases). This CDR3 has 14 amino acids. Trimming took 8 bases from V and 4 from J, leaving 17 bases between them. From germline, CDR1 is LNHDA and CDR2 SQIVND (reference sequence).

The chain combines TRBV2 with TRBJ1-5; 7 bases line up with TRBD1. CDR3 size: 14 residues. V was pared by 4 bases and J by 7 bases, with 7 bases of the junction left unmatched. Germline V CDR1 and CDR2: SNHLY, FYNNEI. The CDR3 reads CASSGGQQGQPQHF. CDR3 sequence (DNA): TGTGCCAGCAGTGGGGGACAGCAAGGCCAGCCCCAGCATTTT.

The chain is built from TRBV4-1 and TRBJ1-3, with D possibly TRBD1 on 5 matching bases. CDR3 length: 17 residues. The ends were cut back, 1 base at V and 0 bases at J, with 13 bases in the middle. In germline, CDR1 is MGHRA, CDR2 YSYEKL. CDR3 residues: CASSQVNGHSSGNTIYF. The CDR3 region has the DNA TGCGCCAGCAGCCAAGTAAACGGACACTCCTCTGGAAACACCATATATTTT.

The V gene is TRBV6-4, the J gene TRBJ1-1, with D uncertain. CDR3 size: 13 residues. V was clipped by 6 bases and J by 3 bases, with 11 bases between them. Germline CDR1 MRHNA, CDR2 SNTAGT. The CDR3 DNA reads TGTGCCAGCAGAATGAGGGCATACACTGAAGCTTTCTTT. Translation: CASRMRAYTEAFF.

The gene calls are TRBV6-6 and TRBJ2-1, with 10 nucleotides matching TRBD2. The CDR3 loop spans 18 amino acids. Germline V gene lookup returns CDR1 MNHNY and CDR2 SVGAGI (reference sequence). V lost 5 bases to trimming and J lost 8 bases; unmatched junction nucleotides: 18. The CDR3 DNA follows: TGTGCCAGCAGTCAGAGCAGAGCGGGGGGGCCCGAAACGCATGAGCAGTTCTTC. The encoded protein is CASSQSRAGGPETHEQFF.

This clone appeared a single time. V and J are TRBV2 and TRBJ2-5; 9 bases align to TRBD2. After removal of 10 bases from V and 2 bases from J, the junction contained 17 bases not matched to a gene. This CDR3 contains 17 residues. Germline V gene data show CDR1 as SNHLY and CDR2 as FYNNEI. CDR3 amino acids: CATLRGALAGIQETQYF. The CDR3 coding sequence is TGTGCCACCCTGAGGGGGGCCCTAGCGGGGATACAAGAGACCCAGTACTTC. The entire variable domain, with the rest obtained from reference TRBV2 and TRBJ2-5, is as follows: EPEVTQTPSHQVTQMGQEVILRCVPISNHLYFYWYRQILGQKVEFLVSFYNNEISEKSEIFDDQFSVERPDGSNFTLKIRSTKLEDSAMYFCATLRGALAGIQETQYFGPGTRLLVL.

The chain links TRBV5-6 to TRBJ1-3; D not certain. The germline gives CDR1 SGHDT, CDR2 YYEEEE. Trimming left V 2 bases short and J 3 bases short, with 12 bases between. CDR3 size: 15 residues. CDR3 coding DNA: TGTGCCAGCAGCTTCGGCATTCAGGTTGGAAACACCATATATTTT. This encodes CASSFGIQVGNTIYF.

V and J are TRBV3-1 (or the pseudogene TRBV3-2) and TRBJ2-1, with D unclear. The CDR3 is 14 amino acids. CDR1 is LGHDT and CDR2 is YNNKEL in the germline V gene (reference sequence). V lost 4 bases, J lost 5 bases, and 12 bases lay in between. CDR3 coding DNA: TGTGCCAGCAGCCCTCAAGTTAACAACAATGAGCAGTTCTTC. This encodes CASSPQVNNNEQFF.

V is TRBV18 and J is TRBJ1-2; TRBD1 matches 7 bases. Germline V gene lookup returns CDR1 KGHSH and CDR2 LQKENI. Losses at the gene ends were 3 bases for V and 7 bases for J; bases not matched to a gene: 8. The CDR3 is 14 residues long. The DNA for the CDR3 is TGTGCCAGCTCACCGGCGAGGGGGGACAGTGGCTACACCTTC. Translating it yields CASSPARGDSGYTF.

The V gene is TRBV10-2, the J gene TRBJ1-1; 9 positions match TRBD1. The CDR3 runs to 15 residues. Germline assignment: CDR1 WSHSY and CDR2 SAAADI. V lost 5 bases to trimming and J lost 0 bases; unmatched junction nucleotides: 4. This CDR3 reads CASSPGTGMNTEAFF. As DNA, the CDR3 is TGCGCCAGCAGTCCCGGGACAGGGATGAACACTGAAGCTTTCTTT.

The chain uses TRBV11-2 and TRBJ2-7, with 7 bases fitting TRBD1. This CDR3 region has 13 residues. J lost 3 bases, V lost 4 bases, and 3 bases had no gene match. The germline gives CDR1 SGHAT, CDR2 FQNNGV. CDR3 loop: CASSWDRNYEQYF. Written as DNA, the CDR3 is TGTGCCAGCAGCTGGGACAGAAACTACGAGCAGTACTTC.